The 21 T cell receptor beta chains presented below share a single source sample, sequenced in a study of beta chain features in type 1 diabetes. All of the isolated RNA was reverse transcribed, so expressed TCRB transcripts were sequenced. Generated by immunoSEQ multiplex PCR, the TCRdb table keeps only in-frame clones and is missing some. Here the sample spans a few hundred thousand clones, roughly 14% being singletons. No antigen is known for these receptors. Study results and limitations: Shorter TCRB CDR3s, moderately but significantly so, were found in Type 1 diabetes patients in all four CD4+ subsets.

Material for sequencing was naive CD4+ T cells from blood. The source of these receptors is a woman in her late teens or twenties with type 1 diabetes.

J is TRBJ2-6 and V is TRBV11-3; D may be TRBD2 (6 bases). Germline CDR1 reads SGHNT; CDR2 reads YENEEA. This CDR3 region has 16 residues. Trimming cost V 0 bases and J 3 bases, with 9 bases left between them. The CDR3 sequence is CASSLDGGYGANVLTF. The CDR3 nucleotides are TGTGCCAGCAGCTTAGATGGGGGGTATGGGGCCAACGTCCTGACTTTC.

The chain links TRBV30 to TRBJ2-2, with TRBD2 matching 8 bases. Germline-derived CDR1 and CDR2 are GTSNPN and SVGIG (reference sequence). The CDR3 has 14 residues. Trimming at V came to 3 bases and at J to 1 base, leaving 1 base not matched to a gene. The CDR3 sequence is CAWRTSGNTGELFF. CDR3 DNA sequence: TGTGCCTGGAGAACTAGCGGGAACACCGGGGAGCTGTTTTTT.

The chain combines TRBV11-2 with TRBJ2-5; TRBD2 agrees at 13 bases. Germline CDR1 SGHAT, CDR2 FQNNGV. The CDR3 runs 18 residues. J lost 0 bases, V lost 5 bases, and 9 bases had no gene match. The CDR3 reads CASSQRTSGSRYQETQYF. In DNA, the CDR3 is TGTGCCAGCAGCCAGCGGACTAGCGGGAGCCGGTACCAAGAGACCCAGTACTTC.

CDR3 sequence: CSVRDRGEQYF. As DNA, the CDR3 is TGCAGCGTTAGGGACAGGGGCGAGCAGTACTTC. The chain combines TRBV29-1 with TRBJ2-7; TRBD1 matches 10 bases. CDR1 and CDR2 from the germline V gene are SQVTM and ANQGSEA. V dropped 5 bases and J dropped 6; count of bases not matched to a gene: 1. The CDR3 sequence is 11 residues long.

The CDR3 DNA follows: TGTGCCAGCAGTCCCTTATGGGACTTTGAGCAGTTCTTC. It yields the protein CASSPLWDFEQFF. The gene calls are TRBV28 and TRBJ2-1, with D possibly being TRBD2 (6 bases). Germline V gives CDR1 MDHEN, CDR2 SYDVKM. With 5 bases removed from V and 9 bases from J, the gap between germline ends came to 14 bases. The CDR3 length is 13 residues.

This clone was detected only a few times. The CDR3 reads CASSPWRQLSYTF. In DNA form, the CDR3 reads TGTGCCAGCAGCCCGTGGCGGCAGCTTTCCTACACCTTC. The chain uses TRBV7-9 and TRBJ1-2, with no clear D. Trimming left V 5 bases short and J 10 bases short, with 17 bases between. The CDR3 extends over 13 amino acids. Germline V CDR1 and CDR2: SEHNR, FQNEAQ (reference sequence).

This rearrangement joins TRBV5-1 to TRBJ1-2; D call uncertain. V lost 4 bases, J lost 6 bases, and 16 bases lay in between. Germline V gives CDR1 SGHRS, CDR2 YFSETQ. CDR3 length: 14 amino acids. For the CDR3, the DNA is TGCGCCAGCAGCCGCGCGGGCGGTGGGAATGGCTACACCTTC. Protein product: CASSRAGGGNGYTF.

This clone has just a few counts. The chain links TRBV6-5 to TRBJ2-1; 9 nucleotides agree with TRBD2. The J segment lost 10 bases and the V segment lost 3 bases, leaving 7 bases of the junction unmatched. Germline CDR1 MNHEY, CDR2 SVGAGI. This CDR3 has 14 residues. The CDR3 nucleotides are TGTGCCAGCAGTTATGGCCTAGCGGGAAAAGAGCAGTTCTTC. Protein sequence: CASSYGLAGKEQFF.

The rearrangement joins TRBV2 to TRBJ2-7; tentative D call: TRBD1 (5 bases). CDR3 length: 12 residues. Germline CDR1 reads SNHLY; CDR2 reads FYNNEI. V dropped 5 bases and J dropped 5 bases, with 10 bases sitting between them. Here the CDR3 DNA reads TGTGCCAGCAGTCGGCAGGGCCACGAGCAGTACTTC. It codes for CASSRQGHEQYF.

This clone has a handful of counts. V gene TRBV19 combines with J gene TRBJ1-3; TRBD1 matches 7 bases. The germline V gene encodes CDR1 LNHDA and CDR2 SQIVND (reference sequence). The CDR3 has 14 amino acids. The V gene end was trimmed by 6 bases and the J gene end by 2 bases; junction bases not matched to a gene: 4. Written as DNA, the CDR3 is TGTGCCAGTAGCCGGGGGACAGCTGGAAACACCATATATTTT. Translated: CASSRGTAGNTIYF.

This clone was seen more than once but under ten times. The J gene is TRBJ2-1, the V gene TRBV19, with 9 bases fitting TRBD1. Germline V lookup: CDR1 LNHDA, CDR2 SQIVND (reference sequence). After removal of 2 bases from V and 6 bases from J, the junction contained 8 bases not matched to a gene. CDR3 size: 16 residues. The CDR3 DNA sequence: TGTGCCAGTAGTATATCGTGGACAGGGGTGGGCAATGAGCAGTTCTTC. Translating it yields CASSISWTGVGNEQFF. The whole variable domain, remainder taken from reference TRBV19 and TRBJ2-1, is DGGITQSPKYLFRKEGQNVTLSCEQNLNHDAMYWYRQDPGQGLRLIYYSQIVNDFQKGDIAEGYSVSREKKESFPLTVTSAQKNPTAFYLCASSISWTGVGNEQFFGPGTRLTVL.

This chain connects TRBV27 to TRBJ2-3; the D gene is possibly TRBD2 (5 bases). V dropped 2 bases and J dropped 1 base, with 10 bases sitting between them. The CDR3 spans 15 residues. Germline CDR1 is MNHEY and CDR2 is SMNVEV (reference sequence). Written as DNA, the CDR3 is TGTGCCAGCAGTTTAAGTTCGAGGGGCACAGATACGCAGTATTTT. This codes for CASSLSSRGTDTQYF.

The gene calls are TRBV9 and TRBJ2-7; 9 bases agree with TRBD2. Germline V CDR1 and CDR2: SGDLS, YYNGEE. After removal of 0 bases from V and 7 bases from J, the junction contained 11 bases not matched to a gene. The CDR3 runs to 16 residues. CDR3 in amino acids: CASSVEGGGRAGEQYF. CDR3 bases: TGTGCCAGCAGCGTAGAGGGGGGCGGGAGGGCCGGGGAGCAGTACTTC.

Details on this clone: One base away lies a much larger clone, so this may be a sequencing read error. V is TRBV5-1 and J is TRBJ2-3; 7 bases fit TRBD1. Germline CDR1 reads SGHRS; CDR2 reads YFSETQ. J lost 1 base, V lost 4 bases, and 3 bases had no gene match. The CDR3 consists of 14 residues. The CDR3 DNA reads TGCGCCAGCAGCATCGGACAGGGCACAGATACGCAGTATTTT. It codes for CASSIGQGTDTQYF.

The chain has TRBV19 and TRBJ1-5, with D tentatively TRBD1 (5 bases). Germline assignment: CDR1 LNHDA and CDR2 SQIVND (reference sequence). The CDR3 contains 16 residues. With 7 bases removed from V and 5 bases from J, the gap between germline ends came to 21 bases. The CDR3 sequence: CASNRPGQGNDQPQHF. DNA of the CDR3: TGTGCCAGTAACAGACCTGGGCAGGGTAATGATCAGCCCCAGCATTTT.

The chain has TRBV19 and TRBJ1-2, with TRBD1 identical over 8 bases. Trimming cost V 9 bases and J 6 bases; bases outside gene matches: 6. CDR3 length equals 12 residues. Per germline, CDR1 LNHDA and CDR2 SQIVND (reference sequence). In DNA form, the CDR3 reads TGTGCCAGCTCGGGACAGGCCGATGGCTACACCTTC. Its protein is CASSGQADGYTF. The variable domain in full, completed from reference TRBV19 and TRBJ1-2, reads DGGITQSPKYLFRKEGQNVTLSCEQNLNHDAMYWYRQDPGQGLRLIYYSQIVNDFQKGDIAEGYSVSREKKESFPLTVTSAQKNPTAFYLCASSGQADGYTFGSGTRLTVV.

The chain combines TRBV5-1 with TRBJ1-4; 9 positions match TRBD1. This CDR3 has 13 amino acids. The ends lost 5 bases at V and 7 bases at J; junction bases unmatched: 3. The germline V gene has CDR1 SGHRS and CDR2 YFSETQ. CDR3 in DNA: TGCGCCAGCAGACCGGGACAGGGTGAAAAACTGTTTTTT. Residues: CASRPGQGEKLFF.

The rearrangement joins TRBV11-3 to TRBJ2-5; 9 positions match TRBD2. The CDR3 extends over 15 amino acids. Looked up from germline, CDR1 is SGHNT and CDR2 is YENEEA. J lost 4 bases, V lost 5 bases, and 8 bases had no gene match. The chain's CDR3 is CASSPSGLAPETQYF. CDR3 DNA sequence: TGTGCCAGCAGCCCCTCCGGACTAGCGCCAGAGACCCAGTACTTC. Supplemented by reference TRBV11-3 and TRBJ2-5, the full variable domain reads EAGVVQSPRYKIIEKKQPVAFWCNPISGHNTLYWYLQNLGQGPELLIRYENEEAVDDSQLPKDRFSAERLKGVDSTLKIQPAELGDSAVYLCASSPSGLAPETQYFGPGTRLLVL.

This clone was observed a handful of times. This sequence joins TRBV6-5 and TRBJ1-2; TRBD1 agrees at 10 bases. Germline lookup yields CDR1 MNHEY and CDR2 SVGAGI. CDR3 length: 13 amino acids. The trim removed 7 bases at V and 5 bases at J, leaving 4 bases unmatched. The CDR3 spells CASNPDRGYGYTF. CDR3 DNA: TGTGCCAGCAACCCGGACAGGGGGTATGGCTACACCTTC.

The chain links TRBV5-1 to TRBJ2-7, with TRBD1 matching over 8 bases. The CDR3 is 15 residues long. Germline V CDR1 and CDR2: SGHRS, YFSETQ. After removal of 0 bases from V and 7 bases from J, the junction contained 9 bases not matched to a gene. In DNA form, the CDR3 reads TGCGCCAGCAGCTTGGGGGACAGGCTTCAGGAAGAGCAGTACTTC. Its translation is CASSLGDRLQEEQYF.

V gene TRBV11-2 combines with J gene TRBJ2-7; 8 nucleotides line up with TRBD1. The CDR3 sequence is 14 residues long. Germline lookup yields CDR1 SGHAT and CDR2 FQNNGV. The junction had 5 bases not matched to a gene; V was cut back by 4 bases and J by 3 bases. The CDR3 nucleotides read TGTGCCAGCAGCTCCGACAGGGGTGGCTACGAGCAGTACTTC. Translated, it gives CASSSDRGGYEQYF.